This T cell receptor (beta chain) is drawn from a study of blood T cell repertoires in COVID-19. J was trimmed by 3 bases and V by 3 bases; bases with no gene match: 4. Germline CDR1 is WSHSY and CDR2 is SAAADI. The length of the CDR3 is 15 residues. In the original workflow: Estimation of nucleated cell counts was performed using reference gene primer amplification. Profiling relied on immunoSEQ multiplex PCR, and the TCRdb table lists in-frame clones only, not all of them. Clone size and V and J calls were adopted from that table, with D and trimming inferred from the DNA. Of approximately 400,000 clones detected, around 87% appear once; the ten largest clones hold 1% to 1.5%.

The TCR originated in a man under 40 who had recovered from COVID-19. Sequencing input: PBMCs or T cells enriched from blood (not recorded which). The chain couples TRBV10-2 to TRBJ2-1, with 8 bases lining up with TRBD2. This CDR3 reads CASSEWTSRYNEQFF. CDR3 in DNA: TGCGCCAGCAGTGAATGGACTAGCCGCTACAATGAGCAGTTCTTC.